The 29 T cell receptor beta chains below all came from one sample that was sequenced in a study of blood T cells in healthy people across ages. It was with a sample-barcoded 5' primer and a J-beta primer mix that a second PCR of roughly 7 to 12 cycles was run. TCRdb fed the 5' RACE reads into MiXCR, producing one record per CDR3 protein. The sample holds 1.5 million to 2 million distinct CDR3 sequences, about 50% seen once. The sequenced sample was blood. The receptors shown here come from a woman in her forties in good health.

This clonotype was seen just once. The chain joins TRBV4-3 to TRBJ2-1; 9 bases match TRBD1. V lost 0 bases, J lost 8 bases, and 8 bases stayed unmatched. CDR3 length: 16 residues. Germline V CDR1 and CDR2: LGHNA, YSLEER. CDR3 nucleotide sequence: TGCGCCAGCAGCCAAGAGGACAGGGGCCCTTTCGATGAGCAGTTCTTC. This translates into CASSQEDRGPFDEQFF.

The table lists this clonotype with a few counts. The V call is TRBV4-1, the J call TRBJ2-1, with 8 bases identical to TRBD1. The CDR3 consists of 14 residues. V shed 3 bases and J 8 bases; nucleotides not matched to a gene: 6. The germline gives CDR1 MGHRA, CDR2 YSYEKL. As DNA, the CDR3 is TGCGCCAGCAGCCATACGGCAGGGGGCTATGAGCAGTTCTTC. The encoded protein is CASSHTAGGYEQFF.

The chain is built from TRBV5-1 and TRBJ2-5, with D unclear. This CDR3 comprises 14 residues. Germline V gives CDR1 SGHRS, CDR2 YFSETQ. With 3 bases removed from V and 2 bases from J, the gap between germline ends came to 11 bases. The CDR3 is CASSSGSSQETQYF. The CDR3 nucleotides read TGCGCCAGCAGCTCGGGCAGCTCACAAGAGACCCAGTACTTC.

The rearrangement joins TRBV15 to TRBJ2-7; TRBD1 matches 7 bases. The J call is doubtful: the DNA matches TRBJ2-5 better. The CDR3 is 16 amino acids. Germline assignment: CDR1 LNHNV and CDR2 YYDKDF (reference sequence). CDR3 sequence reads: CATSQRQGGFRETQYF. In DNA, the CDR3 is TGTGCCACCAGCCAACGACAGGGTGGTTTTCGCGAGACCCAGTACTTC.

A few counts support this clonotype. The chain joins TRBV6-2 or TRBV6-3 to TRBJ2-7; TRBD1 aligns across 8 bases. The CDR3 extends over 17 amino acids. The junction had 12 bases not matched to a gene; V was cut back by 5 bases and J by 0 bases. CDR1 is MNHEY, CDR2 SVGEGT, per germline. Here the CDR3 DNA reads TGTGCCAGCAGTAATCACCTGGGACAGGTGTTCTCCTACGAGCAGTACTTC. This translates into CASSNHLGQVFSYEQYF.

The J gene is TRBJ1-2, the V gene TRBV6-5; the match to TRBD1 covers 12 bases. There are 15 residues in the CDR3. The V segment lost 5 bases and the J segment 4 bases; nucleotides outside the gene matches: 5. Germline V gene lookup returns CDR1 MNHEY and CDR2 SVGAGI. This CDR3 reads CASSGTGGYLYGYTF. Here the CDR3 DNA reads TGTGCCAGCAGTGGGACAGGGGGCTACCTCTATGGCTACACCTTC.

CDR3 DNA: TGTGCCAGCAGCGTAGACGTGAGTGGACTAGTGGTAGATACGCAGTATTTT. Its translation: CASSVDVSGLVVDTQYF. The gene calls are TRBV9 and TRBJ2-3; 7 bases align to TRBD2. V lost 0 bases and J lost 5; bases outside the gene matches: 12. Germline lookup yields CDR1 SGDLS and CDR2 YYNGEE. CDR3 size: 17 residues.

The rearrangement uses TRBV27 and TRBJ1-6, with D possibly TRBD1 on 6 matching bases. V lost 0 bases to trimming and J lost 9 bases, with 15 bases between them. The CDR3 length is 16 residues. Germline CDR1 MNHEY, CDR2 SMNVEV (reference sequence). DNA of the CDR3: TGTGCCAGCAGTTTATCCCCGCCCCGAGGGGGTTCACCCCTCCACTTT. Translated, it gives CASSLSPPRGGSPLHF.

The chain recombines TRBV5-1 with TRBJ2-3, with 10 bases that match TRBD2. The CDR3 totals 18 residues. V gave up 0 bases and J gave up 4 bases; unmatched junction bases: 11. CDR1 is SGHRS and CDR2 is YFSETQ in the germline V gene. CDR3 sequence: CASSLARLSGGAPDTQYF. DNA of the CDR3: TGCGCCAGCAGCTTGGCCCGGTTAAGCGGGGGGGCCCCAGATACGCAGTATTTT.

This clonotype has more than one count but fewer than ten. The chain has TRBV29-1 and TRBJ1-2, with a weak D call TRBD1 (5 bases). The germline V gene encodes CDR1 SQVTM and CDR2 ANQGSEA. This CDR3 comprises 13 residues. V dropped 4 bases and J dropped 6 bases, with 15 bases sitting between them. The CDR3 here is CSVGQGTGDGYTF. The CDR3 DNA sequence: TGCAGCGTTGGGCAGGGTACTGGTGATGGCTACACCTTC.

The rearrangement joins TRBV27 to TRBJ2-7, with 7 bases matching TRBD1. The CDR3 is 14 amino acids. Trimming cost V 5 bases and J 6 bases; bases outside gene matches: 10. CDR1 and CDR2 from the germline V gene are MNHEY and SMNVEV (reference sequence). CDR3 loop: CASSVDRVSAEQYF. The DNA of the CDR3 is TGTGCCAGCAGTGTCGACAGGGTGAGTGCCGAGCAGTACTTC.

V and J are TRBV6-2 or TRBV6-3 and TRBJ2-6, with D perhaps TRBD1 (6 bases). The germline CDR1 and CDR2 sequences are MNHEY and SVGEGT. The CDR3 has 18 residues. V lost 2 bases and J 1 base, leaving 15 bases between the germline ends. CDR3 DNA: TGTGCCAGCAGTTACCATCTGACAGGACCTTCTGGGGCCAACGTCCTGACTTTC. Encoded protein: CASSYHLTGPSGANVLTF.

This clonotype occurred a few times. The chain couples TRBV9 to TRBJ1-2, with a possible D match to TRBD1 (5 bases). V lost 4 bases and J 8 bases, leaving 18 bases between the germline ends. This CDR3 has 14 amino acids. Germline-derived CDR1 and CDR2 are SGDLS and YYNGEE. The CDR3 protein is CASSFRDGWSGYTF. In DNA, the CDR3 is TGTGCCAGCAGCTTTAGGGACGGATGGAGCGGCTACACCTTC.

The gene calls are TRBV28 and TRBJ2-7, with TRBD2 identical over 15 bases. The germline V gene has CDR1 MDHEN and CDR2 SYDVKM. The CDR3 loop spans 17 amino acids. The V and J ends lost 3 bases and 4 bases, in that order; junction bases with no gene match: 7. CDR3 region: CASSFPGLAGGLYEQYF. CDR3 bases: TGTGCCAGCAGTTTTCCCGGACTAGCGGGGGGGCTGTACGAGCAGTACTTC. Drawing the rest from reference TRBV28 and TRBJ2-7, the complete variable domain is DVKVTQSSRYLVKRTGEKVFLECVQDMDHENMFWYRQDPGLGLRLIYFSYDVKMKEKGDIPEGYSVSREKKERFSLILESASTNQTSMYLCASSFPGLAGGLYEQYFGPGTRLTVT.

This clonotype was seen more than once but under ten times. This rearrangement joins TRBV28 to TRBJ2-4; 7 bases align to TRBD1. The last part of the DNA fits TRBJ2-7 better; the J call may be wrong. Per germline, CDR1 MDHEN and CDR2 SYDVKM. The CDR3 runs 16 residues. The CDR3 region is CASSPGGPRRTYEQYF. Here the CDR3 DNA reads TGTGCCAGCAGTCCAGGGGGTCCCAGAAGGACCTACGAGCAGTACTTC.

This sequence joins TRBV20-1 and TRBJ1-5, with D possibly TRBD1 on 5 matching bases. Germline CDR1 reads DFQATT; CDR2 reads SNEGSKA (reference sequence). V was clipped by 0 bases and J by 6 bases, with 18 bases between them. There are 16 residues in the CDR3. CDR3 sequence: CSARDRSGREGQPQHF. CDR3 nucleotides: TGCAGTGCTAGAGATCGTTCGGGGCGCGAGGGTCAGCCCCAGCATTTT.

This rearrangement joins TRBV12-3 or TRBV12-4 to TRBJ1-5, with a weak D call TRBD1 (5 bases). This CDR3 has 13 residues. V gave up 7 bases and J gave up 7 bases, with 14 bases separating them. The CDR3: CASKGNEGQPQHF. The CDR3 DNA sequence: TGTGCCAGCAAGGGGAATGAAGGACAGCCCCAGCATTTT.

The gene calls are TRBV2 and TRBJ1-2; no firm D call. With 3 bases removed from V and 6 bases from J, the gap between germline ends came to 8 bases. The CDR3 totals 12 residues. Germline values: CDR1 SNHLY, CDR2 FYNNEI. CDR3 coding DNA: TGTGCCAGCAGTGAGGGGTTAAATGGCTACACCTTC. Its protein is CASSEGLNGYTF.

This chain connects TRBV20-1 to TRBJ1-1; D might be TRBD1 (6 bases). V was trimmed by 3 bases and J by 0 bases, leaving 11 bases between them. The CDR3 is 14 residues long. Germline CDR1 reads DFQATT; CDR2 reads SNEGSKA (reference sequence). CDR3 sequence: CSASWQGLNTEAFF. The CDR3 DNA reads TGCAGTGCTAGTTGGCAGGGGTTGAACACTGAAGCTTTCTTT.

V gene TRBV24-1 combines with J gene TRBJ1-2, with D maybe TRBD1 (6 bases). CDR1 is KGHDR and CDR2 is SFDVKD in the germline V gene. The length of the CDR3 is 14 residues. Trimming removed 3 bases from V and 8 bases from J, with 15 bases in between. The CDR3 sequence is CATSDRRGGEGYTF. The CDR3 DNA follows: TGTGCCACCAGTGATCGCAGGGGAGGCGAAGGCTACACCTTC.

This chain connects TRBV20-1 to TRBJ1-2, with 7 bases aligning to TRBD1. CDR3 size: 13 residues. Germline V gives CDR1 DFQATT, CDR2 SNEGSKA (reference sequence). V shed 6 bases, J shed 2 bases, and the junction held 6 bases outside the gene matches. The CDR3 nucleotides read TGCAGTGCCGAGACAGGGATGAACTATGGCTACACCTTC. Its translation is CSAETGMNYGYTF.

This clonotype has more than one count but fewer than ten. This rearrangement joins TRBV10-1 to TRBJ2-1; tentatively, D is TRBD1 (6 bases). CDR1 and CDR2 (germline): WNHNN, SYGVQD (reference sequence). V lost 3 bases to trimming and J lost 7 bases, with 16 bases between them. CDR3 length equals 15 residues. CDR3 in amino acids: CASSDIQGVMNEQFF. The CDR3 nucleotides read TGCGCCAGCAGTGACATACAGGGTGTCATGAATGAGCAGTTCTTC.

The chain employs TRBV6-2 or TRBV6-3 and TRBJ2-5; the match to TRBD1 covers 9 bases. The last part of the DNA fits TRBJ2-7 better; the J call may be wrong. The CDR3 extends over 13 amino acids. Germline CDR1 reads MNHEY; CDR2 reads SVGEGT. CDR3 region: CASSDGTGHEQYF. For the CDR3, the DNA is TGTGCCAGCAGTGACGGGACAGGGCACGAGCAGTACTTC.

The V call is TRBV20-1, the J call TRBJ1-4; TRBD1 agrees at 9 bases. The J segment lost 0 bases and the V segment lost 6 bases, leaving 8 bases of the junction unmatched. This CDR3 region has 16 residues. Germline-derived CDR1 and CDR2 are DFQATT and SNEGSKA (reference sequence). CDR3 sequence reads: CSAPRDRAATNEKLFF. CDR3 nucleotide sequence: TGCAGTGCCCCTCGGGACAGGGCTGCAACTAATGAAAAACTGTTTTTT.

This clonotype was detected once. CDR3 bases: TGTGCCGGGGAGGGGGATGATGATGACACTGAAGCTTTCTTT. Its translation is CAGEGDDDDTEAFF. The J gene is TRBJ1-1, the V gene TRBV2; the D gene is possibly TRBD1 (6 bases). The CDR3 has 14 amino acids. V was pared by 11 bases and J by 3 bases, with 19 bases between. The germline V gene encodes CDR1 SNHLY and CDR2 FYNNEI.

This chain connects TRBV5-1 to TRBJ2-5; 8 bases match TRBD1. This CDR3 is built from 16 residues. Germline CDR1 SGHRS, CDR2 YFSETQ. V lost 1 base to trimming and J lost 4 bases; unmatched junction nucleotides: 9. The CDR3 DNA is TGCGCCAGCAGCTTGAGGCAGGGGGCGAACGGAGAGACCCAGTACTTC. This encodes CASSLRQGANGETQYF.

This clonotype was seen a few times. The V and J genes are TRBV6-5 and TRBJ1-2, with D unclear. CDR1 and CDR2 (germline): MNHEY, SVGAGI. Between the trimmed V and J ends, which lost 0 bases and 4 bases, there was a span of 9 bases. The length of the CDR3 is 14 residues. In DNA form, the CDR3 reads TGTGCCAGCAGTTACTCGAGTCGATCCTATGGCTACACCTTC. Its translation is CASSYSSRSYGYTF.

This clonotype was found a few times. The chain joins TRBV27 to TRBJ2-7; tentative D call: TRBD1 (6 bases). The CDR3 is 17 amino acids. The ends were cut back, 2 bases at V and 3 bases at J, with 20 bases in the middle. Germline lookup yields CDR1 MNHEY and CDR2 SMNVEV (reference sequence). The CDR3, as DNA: TGTGCCAGCAGTTTACGGGGTACTCCGAGGGGGTTCTACGAGCAGTACTTC. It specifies CASSLRGTPRGFYEQYF.

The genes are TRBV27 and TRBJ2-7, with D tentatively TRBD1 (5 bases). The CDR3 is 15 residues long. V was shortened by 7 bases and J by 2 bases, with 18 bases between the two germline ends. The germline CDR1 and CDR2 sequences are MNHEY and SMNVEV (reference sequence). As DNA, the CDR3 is TGTGCCAGCACCCCACCTGAGGACACAGCCTACGAGCAGTACTTC. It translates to CASTPPEDTAYEQYF.